Listed below are T cell receptor beta chains from one sample, sequenced in a study of T cell responses to AZD1222 COVID-19 vaccine. The data were produced by immunoSEQ multiplex PCR, yet TCRdb's version contains in-frame clones alone and is incomplete. This table holds more than 150,000 clones, 94% found once. The sample here was peripheral blood, taken on day 0 of AZD1222 vaccination. These receptors were collected from an adult in good health. Both conserved end residues are part of each CDR3. Each record gives: V gene, D gene, J gene, clone size, CDR3 DNA, CDR3 protein. A D gene is named only where the DNA matches it firmly. Clone size is stated in some rows and not others, as once, few, many or a class when expanded.

TRBV6-5	-	TRBJ1-6	-	TGTGCCAGCAGTCGGACCTCCTATAATTCACCCCTCCACTTT	CASSRTSYNSPLHF
TRBV30	-	TRBJ1-1	-	TGTGCCTGGGAACGGGGGATGAACACTGAAGCTTTCTTT	CAWERGMNTEAFF
TRBV7-9	TRBD1	TRBJ1-6	few	TGTGCCAGCAGCTTAGAACAGGGGAGATCACCCCTCCACTTT	CASSLEQGRSPLHF
TRBV24-1	-	TRBJ1-2	once	TGTGCCACCAGTGATCCGGGGCTGGGCGGGGAGAACTATGGCTACACCTTC	CATSDPGLGGENYGYTF
TRBV2	-	TRBJ2-1	-	TGTGCCAGCACAAGGATAGGGGAGCAGTTCTTC	CASTRIGEQFF
TRBV14	-	TRBJ1-6	-	TGTGCCAGCAGCCAAGCCATGAATCGGTCACCCCTCCACTTT	CASSQAMNRSPLHF
TRBV5-1	TRBD1	TRBJ2-7	-	TGCGCCAGCAGCTGGACTCCGGGACAGGGTTCTGAGCAGTACTTC	CASSWTPGQGSEQYF
TRBV15	TRBD2	TRBJ2-1	-	TGTGCCACCAGTAGCGGGCCATCCTACAATGAGCAGTTCTTC	CATSSGPSYNEQFF
TRBV4-1	-	TRBJ2-2	-	TGCGCCAGCAGCCCGATTCGCGGGGAGCTGTTTTTT	CASSPIRGELFF
TRBV5-4	TRBD1	TRBJ1-2	-	TGTGCCAGCAGCTCGGCAGGGGGCGCGGTTGGCTACACCTTC	CASSSAGGAVGYTF
TRBV12-3/TRBV12-4	-	TRBJ2-7	-	TGTGCCAGCAGTTTAACAGGCCGTTACGAGCAGTACTTC	CASSLTGRYEQYF
TRBV5-1	TRBD1	TRBJ2-3	-	TGCGCCAGCAGCTCCCGACAGGGAGAGGCAGATACGCAGTATTTT	CASSSRQGEADTQYF
TRBV29-1	-	TRBJ1-3	once	TGCAGCGTTGAATTGTCTCCCGACTCTGGAAACACCATATATTTT	CSVELSPDSGNTIYF
TRBV29-1	-	TRBJ1-3	-	TGCAGCGTTGACATAGGGGGGACGGACTCTGGAAACACCATATATTTT	CSVDIGGTDSGNTIYF
TRBV20-1	TRBD1	TRBJ1-4	-	TGCAGTGCTAGTGGAGGGCCGGCAGGGGGTGAAAAACTGTTTTTT	CSASGGPAGGEKLFF
TRBV20-1	-	TRBJ1-4	-	TGCAGTGCTAGTAGAGGGAAGAACGAAAAACTGTTTTTT	CSASRGKNEKLFF
TRBV6-5	-	TRBJ1-1	-	TGTGCCAGCAGTCATAGGGACACTGAAGCTTTCTTT	CASSHRDTEAFF
TRBV29-1	TRBD1	TRBJ1-4	-	TGCAGCGTTGCCCGGGGACAGCAAAATGAAAAACTGTTTTTT	CSVARGQQNEKLFF
TRBV7-9	-	TRBJ1-6	-	TGTGCCAGCAACCTAAACCGGACCTATAATTCACCCCTCCACTTT	CASNLNRTYNSPLHF
TRBV28	-	TRBJ2-7	-	TGTGCCAGCAGTTACCCGACAGGGTCTGGACTAGTCGGCGGCGAGCAGTACTTC	CASSYPTGSGLVGGEQYF
TRBV4-1	TRBD2	TRBJ2-1	-	TGCGCCAGCAGCCAAGTCGGGGCGGGAGATAAAGAGTTCTTC	CASSQVGAGDKEFF
TRBV2	-	TRBJ1-1	-	TGTGCCAGCAGTGAACCGGTGAGTGGATTGGCTGAAGCTTTCTTT	CASSEPVSGLAEAFF
TRBV7-8	-	TRBJ2-1	-	TGTGCCAGCAGCTTAGATGGGATGCGCTACAATGAGCAGTTCTTC	CASSLDGMRYNEQFF
TRBV7-2	-	TRBJ1-2	-	TGTGCCAGCAGCTTAGGACCGAACTATGGCTACACCTTC	CASSLGPNYGYTF
TRBV2	-	TRBJ1-1	-	TGTGCCAGCAGTGAACGGGGCGGGGGAGAAGACACTGAAGCTTTCTTT	CASSERGGGEDTEAFF
TRBV18	TRBD1	TRBJ1-5	-	TGTGCCAGCTCACCTACACCGGACAGGTCCCATGCATTGATGAGCAATCAGCCCCAGCATTTT	CASSPTPDRSHALMSNQPQHF
TRBV7-2	-	TRBJ2-2	-	TGTGCCAGCAGCCCGACGCGAGAAACCACCGGGGAGCTGTTTTTT	CASSPTRETTGELFF
TRBV19	-	TRBJ1-6	-	TGTGCCAGTAGTATAGGGACAGCAAATTCACCCCTCCACTTT	CASSIGTANSPLHF
TRBV6-5	-	TRBJ2-2	-	TGTGCCAGCAGTAGGACGGCGATTAACACCGGGGAGCTGTTTTTT	CASSRTAINTGELFF
TRBV12-3/TRBV12-4	-	TRBJ1-3	-	TGTGCCAGCAGTTCGGGTGTCGGGAACACCATATATTTT	CASSSGVGNTIYF
TRBV2	TRBD1	TRBJ2-6	once	TGTGCCAGCAGTGCAACAGGGGCAGGGGCCAACGTCCTGACTTTC	CASSATGAGANVLTF
TRBV5-1	TRBD2	TRBJ2-1	-	TGCGCCAGCAGCTTGGGACTGACTAGCGGGAGTGTGTACAATGAGCAGTTCTTC	CASSLGLTSGSVYNEQFF
TRBV7-9	-	TRBJ2-3	-	TGTGCCAGCAGCTTAGAGGGGACCCTAAGTGGTACGCAGTATTTT	CASSLEGTLSGTQYF
TRBV5-1	-	TRBJ1-2	-	TGCGCCAGCAGCTTGGAGTGGGGCGCTAACTATGGCTACACCTTC	CASSLEWGANYGYTF